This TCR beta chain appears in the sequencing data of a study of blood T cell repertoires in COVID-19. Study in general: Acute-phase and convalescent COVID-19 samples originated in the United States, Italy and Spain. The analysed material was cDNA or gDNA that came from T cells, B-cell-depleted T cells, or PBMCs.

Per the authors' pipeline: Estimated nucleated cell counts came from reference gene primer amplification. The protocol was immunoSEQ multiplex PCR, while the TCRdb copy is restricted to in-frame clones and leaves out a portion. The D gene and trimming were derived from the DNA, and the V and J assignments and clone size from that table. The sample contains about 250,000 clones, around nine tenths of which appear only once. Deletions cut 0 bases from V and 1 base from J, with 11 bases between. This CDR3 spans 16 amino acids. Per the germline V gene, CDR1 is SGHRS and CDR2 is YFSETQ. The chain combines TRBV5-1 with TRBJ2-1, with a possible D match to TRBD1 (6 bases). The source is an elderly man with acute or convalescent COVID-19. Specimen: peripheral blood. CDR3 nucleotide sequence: TGCGCCAGCAGCTTGGCGGCAGGGGATTCCTACAATGAGCAGTTCTTC. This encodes CASSLAAGDSYNEQFF.